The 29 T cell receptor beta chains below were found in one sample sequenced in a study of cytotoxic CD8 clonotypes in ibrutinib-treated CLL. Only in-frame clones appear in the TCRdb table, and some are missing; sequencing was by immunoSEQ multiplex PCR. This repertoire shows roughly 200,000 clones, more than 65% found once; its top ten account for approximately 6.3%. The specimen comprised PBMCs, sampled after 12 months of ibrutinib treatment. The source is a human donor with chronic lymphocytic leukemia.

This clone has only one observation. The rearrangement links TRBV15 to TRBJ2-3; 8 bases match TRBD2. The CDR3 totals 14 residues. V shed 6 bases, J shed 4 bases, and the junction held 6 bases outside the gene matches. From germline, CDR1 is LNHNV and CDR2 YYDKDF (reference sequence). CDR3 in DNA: TGTGCCACCAGGACCCCGGGAGGGCCAGATACGCAGTATTTT. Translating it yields CATRTPGGPDTQYF. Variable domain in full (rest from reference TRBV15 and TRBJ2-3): DAMVIQNPRYQVTQFGKPVTLSCSQTLNHNVMYWYQQKSSQAPKLLFHYYDKDFNNEADTPDNFQSRRPNTSFCFLDIRSPGLGDTAMYLCATRTPGGPDTQYFGPGTRLTVL.

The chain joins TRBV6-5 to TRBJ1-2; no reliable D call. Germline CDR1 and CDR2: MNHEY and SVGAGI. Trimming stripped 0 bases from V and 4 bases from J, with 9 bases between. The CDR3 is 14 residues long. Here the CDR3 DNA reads TGTGCCAGCAGTTACTCGCGGTTACCCTATGGCTACACCTTC. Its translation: CASSYSRLPYGYTF.

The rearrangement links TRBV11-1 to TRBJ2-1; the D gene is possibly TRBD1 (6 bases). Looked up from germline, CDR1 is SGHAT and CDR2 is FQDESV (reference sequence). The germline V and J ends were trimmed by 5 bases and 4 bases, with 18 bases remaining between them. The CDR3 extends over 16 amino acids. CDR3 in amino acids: CASSPGLGAEYNEQFF. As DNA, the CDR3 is TGTGCCAGCAGCCCCGGTTTGGGGGCGGAATACAATGAGCAGTTCTTC.

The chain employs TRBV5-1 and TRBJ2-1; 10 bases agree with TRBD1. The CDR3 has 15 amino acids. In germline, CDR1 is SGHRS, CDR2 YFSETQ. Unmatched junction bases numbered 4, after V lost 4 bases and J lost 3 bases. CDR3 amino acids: CASSGGQGNYNEQFF. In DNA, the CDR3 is TGCGCCAGCAGCGGGGGACAGGGGAACTACAATGAGCAGTTCTTC. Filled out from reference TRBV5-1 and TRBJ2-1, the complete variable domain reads KAGVTQTPRYLIKTRGQQVTLSCSPISGHRSVSWYQQTPGQGLQFLFEYFSETQRNKGNFPGRFSGRQFSNSRSEMNVSTLELGDSALYLCASSGGQGNYNEQFFGPGTRLTVL.

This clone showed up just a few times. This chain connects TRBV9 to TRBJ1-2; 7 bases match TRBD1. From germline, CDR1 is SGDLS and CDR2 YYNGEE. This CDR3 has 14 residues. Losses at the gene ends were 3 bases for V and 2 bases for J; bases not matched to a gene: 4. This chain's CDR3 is CASSGGQTNYGYTF. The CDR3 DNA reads TGTGCCAGCAGCGGGGGACAGACAAACTATGGCTACACCTTC.

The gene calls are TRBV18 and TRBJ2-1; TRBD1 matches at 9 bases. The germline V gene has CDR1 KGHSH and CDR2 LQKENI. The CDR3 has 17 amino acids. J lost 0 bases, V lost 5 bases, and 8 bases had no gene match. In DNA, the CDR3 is TGTGCCAGCTCATTTAGGACAGGGGATAGCTCCTACAATGAGCAGTTCTTC. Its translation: CASSFRTGDSSYNEQFF.

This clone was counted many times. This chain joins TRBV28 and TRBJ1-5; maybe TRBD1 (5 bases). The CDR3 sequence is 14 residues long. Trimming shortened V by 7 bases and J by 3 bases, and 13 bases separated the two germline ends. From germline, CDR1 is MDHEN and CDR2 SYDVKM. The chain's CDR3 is CASTAGTNNQPQHF. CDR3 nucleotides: TGTGCCAGCACTGCCGGGACGAACAATCAGCCCCAGCATTTT. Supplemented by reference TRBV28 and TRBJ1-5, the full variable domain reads DVKVTQSSRYLVKRTGEKVFLECVQDMDHENMFWYRQDPGLGLRLIYFSYDVKMKEKGDIPEGYSVSREKKERFSLILESASTNQTSMYLCASTAGTNNQPQHFGDGTRLSIL.

The CDR3 here is CASSARGSAYEQYF. In DNA form, the CDR3 reads TGTGCCAGCAGCGCTAGGGGGTCCGCCTACGAGCAGTACTTC. The chain combines TRBV9 with TRBJ2-7, with D maybe TRBD1 (6 bases). V lost 3 bases, J lost 2 bases, and 12 bases lay in between. This CDR3 is built from 14 residues. CDR1 and CDR2 from the germline V gene are SGDLS and YYNGEE.

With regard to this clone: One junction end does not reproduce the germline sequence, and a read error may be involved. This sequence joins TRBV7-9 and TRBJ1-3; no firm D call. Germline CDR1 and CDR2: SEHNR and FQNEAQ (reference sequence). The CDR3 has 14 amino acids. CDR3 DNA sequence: TGTGCCAGCAGCTTAGGGGCGTCTGAAAACACCATATATTTT. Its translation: CASSLGASENTIYF.

CDR3 in DNA: TGTGCCAGCAGCTTAGCGCGGACGACCTACGAGCAGTACTTC. Its translation is CASSLARTTYEQYF. The gene calls are TRBV7-8 and TRBJ2-7; D ambiguous. V lost 0 bases, J lost 2 bases, and 8 bases lay in between. The CDR3 extends over 14 amino acids. Germline CDR1 and CDR2: SGHVS and FQNEAQ.

The CDR3 DNA sequence: TGTGCCTTGACACAGGGGGCGCGGCGGGTGGCGGATACGCAGTATTTT. It translates to CALTQGARRVADTQYF. J is TRBJ2-3 and V is TRBV30, with 9 nucleotides matching TRBD1. This CDR3 is built from 16 residues. Losses at the gene ends were 7 bases for V and 6 bases for J; bases not matched to a gene: 17. The germline V gene encodes CDR1 GTSNPN and CDR2 SVGIG (reference sequence).

CDR3 region: CASSDVQVLYEQYF. In DNA form, the CDR3 reads TGTGCCAGCAGTGATGTTCAAGTCCTCTACGAGCAGTACTTC. The gene calls are TRBV2 and TRBJ2-7; D unclear. This CDR3 contains 14 residues. V lost 3 bases and J lost 3, with 12 bases in between. Germline V gene data show CDR1 as SNHLY and CDR2 as FYNNEI. Looking up the rest from reference TRBV2 and TRBJ2-7 gives the full variable domain: EPEVTQTPSHQVTQMGQEVILRCVPISNHLYFYWYRQILGQKVEFLVSFYNNEISEKSEIFDDQFSVERPDGSNFTLKIRSTKLEDSAMYFCASSDVQVLYEQYFGPGTRLTVT.

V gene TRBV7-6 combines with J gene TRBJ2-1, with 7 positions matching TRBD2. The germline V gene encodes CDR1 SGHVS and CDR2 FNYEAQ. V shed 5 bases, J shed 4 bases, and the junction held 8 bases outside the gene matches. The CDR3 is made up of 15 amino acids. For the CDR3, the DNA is TGTGCCAGCAGCCCCCCGCTAGCGGAGTACAATGAGCAGTTCTTC. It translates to CASSPPLAEYNEQFF. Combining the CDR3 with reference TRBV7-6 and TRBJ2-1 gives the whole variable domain GAGVSQSPRYKVTKRGQDVALRCDPISGHVSLYWYRQALGQGPEFLTYFNYEAQQDKSGLPNDRFSAERPEGSISTLTIQRTEQRDSAMYRCASSPPLAEYNEQFFGPGTRLTVL.

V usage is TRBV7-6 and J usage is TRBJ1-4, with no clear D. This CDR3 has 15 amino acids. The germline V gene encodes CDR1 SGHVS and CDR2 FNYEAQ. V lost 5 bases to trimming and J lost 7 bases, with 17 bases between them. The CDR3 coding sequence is TGTGCCAGCAGCCCACGGTCGGTGGAAGGTGAAAAACTGTTTTTT. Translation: CASSPRSVEGEKLFF.

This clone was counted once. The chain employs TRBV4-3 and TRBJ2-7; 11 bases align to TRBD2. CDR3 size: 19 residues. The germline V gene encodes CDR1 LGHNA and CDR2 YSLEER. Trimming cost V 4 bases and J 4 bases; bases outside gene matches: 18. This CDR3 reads CASSPSVGKLAGVVYEQYF. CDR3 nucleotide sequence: TGCGCCAGCAGCCCGAGTGTGGGTAAACTAGCGGGAGTAGTATACGAGCAGTACTTC.

In DNA, the CDR3 is TGTGCCAGCACTCTCTTGGAAAGGTGGGGAACCGGGGAGCTGTTTTTT. Translated: CASTLLERWGTGELFF. This rearrangement joins TRBV27 to TRBJ2-2; D uncertain. CDR3 length equals 16 residues. CDR1 is MNHEY, CDR2 SMNVEV, per germline (reference sequence). V lost 7 bases to trimming and J lost 5 bases, with 20 bases between them.

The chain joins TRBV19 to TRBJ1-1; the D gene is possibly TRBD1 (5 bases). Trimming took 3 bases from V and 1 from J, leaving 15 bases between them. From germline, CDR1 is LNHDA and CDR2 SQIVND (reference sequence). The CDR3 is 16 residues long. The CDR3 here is CASSIFGSGGNTEAFF. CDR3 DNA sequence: TGTGCCAGTAGTATTTTTGGGAGCGGGGGGAACACTGAAGCTTTCTTT.

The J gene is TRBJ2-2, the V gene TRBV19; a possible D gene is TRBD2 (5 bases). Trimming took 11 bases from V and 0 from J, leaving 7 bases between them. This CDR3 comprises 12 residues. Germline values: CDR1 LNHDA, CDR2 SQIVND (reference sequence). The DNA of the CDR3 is TGTGCCTGCGGGTCGAACACCGGGGAGCTGTTTTTT. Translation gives CACGSNTGELFF.

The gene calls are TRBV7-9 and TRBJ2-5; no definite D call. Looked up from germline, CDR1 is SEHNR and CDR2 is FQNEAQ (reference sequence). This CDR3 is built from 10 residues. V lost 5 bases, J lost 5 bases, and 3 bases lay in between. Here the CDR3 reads CASSGETQYF. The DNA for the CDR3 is TGTGCCAGCAGCGGGGAGACCCAGTACTTC.

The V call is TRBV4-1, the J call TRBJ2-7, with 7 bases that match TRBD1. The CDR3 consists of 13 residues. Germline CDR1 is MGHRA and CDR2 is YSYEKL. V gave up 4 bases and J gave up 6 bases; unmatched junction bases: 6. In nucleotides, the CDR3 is TGCGCCAGCAGCCTGAGACAGGGAAGCGAGCAGTACTTC. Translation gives CASSLRQGSEQYF.

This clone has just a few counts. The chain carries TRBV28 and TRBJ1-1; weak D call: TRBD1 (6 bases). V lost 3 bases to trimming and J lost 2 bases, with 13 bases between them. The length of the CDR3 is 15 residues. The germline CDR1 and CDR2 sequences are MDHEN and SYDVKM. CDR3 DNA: TGTGCCAGCAGTTTTCTAGCTGGGGGCAACACTGAAGCTTTCTTT. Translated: CASSFLAGGNTEAFF.

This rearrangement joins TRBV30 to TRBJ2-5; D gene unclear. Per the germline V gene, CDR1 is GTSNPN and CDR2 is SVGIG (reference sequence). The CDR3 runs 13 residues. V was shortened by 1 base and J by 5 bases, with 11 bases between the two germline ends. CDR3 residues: CAWSADVVETQYF. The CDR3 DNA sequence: TGTGCCTGGAGTGCAGACGTTGTGGAGACCCAGTACTTC. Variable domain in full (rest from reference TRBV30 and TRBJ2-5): SQTIHQWPATLVQPVGSPLSLECTVEGTSNPNLYWYRQAAGRGLQLLFYSVGIGQISSEVPQNLSASRPQDRQFILSSKKLLLSDSGFYLCAWSADVVETQYFGPGTRLLVL.

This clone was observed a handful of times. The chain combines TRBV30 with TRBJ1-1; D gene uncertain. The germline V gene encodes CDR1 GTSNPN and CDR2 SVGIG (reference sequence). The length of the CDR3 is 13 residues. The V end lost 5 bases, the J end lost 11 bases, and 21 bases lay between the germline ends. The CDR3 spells CAWAAELGMRAFF. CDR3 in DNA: TGTGCCTGGGCAGCCGAGCTTGGGATGCGGGCTTTCTTT.

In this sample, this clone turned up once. CDR3 sequence: CAWSKAASKYNEQFF. The CDR3 coding sequence is TGTGCCTGGAGTAAGGCGGCCTCGAAATACAATGAGCAGTTCTTC. The rearrangement uses TRBV30 and TRBJ2-1; D is ambiguous. V gave up 2 bases and J gave up 4 bases, with 15 bases separating them. Germline CDR1 GTSNPN, CDR2 SVGIG (reference sequence). This CDR3 contains 15 residues.

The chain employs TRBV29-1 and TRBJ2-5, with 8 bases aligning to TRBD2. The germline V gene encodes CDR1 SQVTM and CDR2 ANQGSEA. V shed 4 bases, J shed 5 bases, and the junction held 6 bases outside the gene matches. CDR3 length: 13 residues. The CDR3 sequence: CSVAGLAGETQYF. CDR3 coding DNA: TGCAGCGTTGCAGGACTAGCCGGTGAGACCCAGTACTTC. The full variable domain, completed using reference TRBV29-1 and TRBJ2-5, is SAVISQKPSRDICQRGTSLTIQCQVDSQVTMMFWYRQQPGQSLTLIATANQGSEATYESGFVIDKFPISRPNLTFSTLTVSNMSPEDSSIYLCSVAGLAGETQYFGPGTRLLVL.

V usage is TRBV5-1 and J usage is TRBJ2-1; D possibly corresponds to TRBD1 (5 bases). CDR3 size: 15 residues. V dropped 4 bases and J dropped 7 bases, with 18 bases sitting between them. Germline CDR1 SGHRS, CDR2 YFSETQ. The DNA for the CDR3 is TGCGCCAGCAGCATAGACAGCCAAGGATGGAATGAGCAGTTCTTC. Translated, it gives CASSIDSQGWNEQFF.

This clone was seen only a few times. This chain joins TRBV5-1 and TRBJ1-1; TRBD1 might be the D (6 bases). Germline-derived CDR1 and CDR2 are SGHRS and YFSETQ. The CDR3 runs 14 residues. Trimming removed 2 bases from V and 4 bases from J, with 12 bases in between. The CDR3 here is CASSFSRGVTEAFF. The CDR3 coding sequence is TGCGCCAGCAGCTTCTCCAGGGGTGTCACTGAAGCTTTCTTT. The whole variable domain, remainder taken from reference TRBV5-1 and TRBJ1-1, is KAGVTQTPRYLIKTRGQQVTLSCSPISGHRSVSWYQQTPGQGLQFLFEYFSETQRNKGNFPGRFSGRQFSNSRSEMNVSTLELGDSALYLCASSFSRGVTEAFFGQGTRLTVV.

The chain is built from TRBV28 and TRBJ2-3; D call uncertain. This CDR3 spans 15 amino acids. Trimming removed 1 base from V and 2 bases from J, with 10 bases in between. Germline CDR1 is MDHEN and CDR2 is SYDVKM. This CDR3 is CASSLYQTDTDTQYF. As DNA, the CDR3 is TGTGCCAGCAGTTTATACCAGACCGACACAGATACGCAGTATTTT.

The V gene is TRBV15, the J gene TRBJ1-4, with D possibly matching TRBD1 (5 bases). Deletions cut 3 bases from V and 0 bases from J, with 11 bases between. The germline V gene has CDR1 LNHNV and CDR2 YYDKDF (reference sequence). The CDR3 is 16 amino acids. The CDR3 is CATSRQGSTTNEKLFF. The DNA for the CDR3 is TGTGCCACCAGCAGGCAGGGTTCCACAACTAATGAAAAACTGTTTTTT.